This T cell receptor (beta chain) was profiled in a study of blood T cell repertoires in COVID-19. Study-wide context: Acute-phase and convalescent COVID-19 samples originated in the United States, Italy and Spain.

This clone was seen a few times. The method was immunoSEQ multiplex PCR; TCRdb's version includes in-frame clones alone and lacks a portion of them. Counted here are approximately 72,000 clones, roughly 80% occurring once; the ten biggest clones make up 8.8%. The receptor comes from a man aged 50 to 60 with active COVID-19. The specimen sequenced was peripheral blood.

The CDR3 region is CASSQPRQGGNYGYTF. Here the CDR3 DNA reads TGCGCCAGCAGCCAGCCACGACAGGGGGGAAACTATGGCTACACCTTC. The chain has TRBV4-1 and TRBJ1-2, with 9 bases matching TRBD1. The CDR3 runs to 16 residues. The J segment lost 2 bases and the V segment lost 3 bases, leaving 7 bases of the junction unmatched. The germline V gene encodes CDR1 MGHRA and CDR2 YSYEKL.